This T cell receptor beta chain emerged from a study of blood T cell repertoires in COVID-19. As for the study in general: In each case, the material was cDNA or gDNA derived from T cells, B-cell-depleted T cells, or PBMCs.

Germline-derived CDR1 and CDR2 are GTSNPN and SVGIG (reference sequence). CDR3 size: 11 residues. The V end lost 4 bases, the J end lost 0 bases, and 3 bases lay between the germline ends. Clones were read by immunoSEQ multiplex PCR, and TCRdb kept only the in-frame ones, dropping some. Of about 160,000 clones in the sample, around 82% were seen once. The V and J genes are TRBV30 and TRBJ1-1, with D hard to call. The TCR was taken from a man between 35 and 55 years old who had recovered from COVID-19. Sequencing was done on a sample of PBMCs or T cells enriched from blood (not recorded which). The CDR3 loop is CAWTVNTEAFF. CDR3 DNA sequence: TGTGCCTGGACAGTGAACACTGAAGCTTTCTTT.